This record looks at one T cell receptor beta chain sequence and its context. Its target is unknown. This sample is part of a study of STAT5B mutations in CD4+ large granular lymphocyte leukemia. From germline, CDR1 is WSHSY and CDR2 SAAADI. The CDR3 totals 14 residues. V lost 2 bases and J 5 bases, leaving 9 bases between the germline ends. Study results and limitations: CD4-sorted patient repertoires seemed more clonal than healthy CD4+ repertoires.

Assay: immunoSEQ multiplex PCR; the TCRdb copy retains only in-frame clones and omits some. The repertoire holds about 25,000 clones, 74% seen once, with roughly 9.8% in the top ten. Sample: CD4+ T cells from blood buffy coats. The V gene is TRBV10-2, the J gene TRBJ2-2; D is uncertain. The receptor's source is a human donor in good health. For the CDR3, the DNA is TGCGCCAGCAGTGAGATTCCGAGGACCGGGGAGCTGTTTTTT. Encoded protein: CASSEIPRTGELFF.